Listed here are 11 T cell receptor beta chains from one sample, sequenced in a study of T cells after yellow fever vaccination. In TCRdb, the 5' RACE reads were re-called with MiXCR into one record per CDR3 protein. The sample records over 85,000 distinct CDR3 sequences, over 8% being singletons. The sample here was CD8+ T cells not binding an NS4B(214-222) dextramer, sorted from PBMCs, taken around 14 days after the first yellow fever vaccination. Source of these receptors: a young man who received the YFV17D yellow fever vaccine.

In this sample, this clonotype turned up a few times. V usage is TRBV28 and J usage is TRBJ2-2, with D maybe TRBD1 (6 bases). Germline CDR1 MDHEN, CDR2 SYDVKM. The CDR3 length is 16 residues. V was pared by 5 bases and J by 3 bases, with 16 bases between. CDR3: CASSRDVRGHTGELFF. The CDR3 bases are TGTGCCAGCAGTCGGGACGTCAGGGGACACACCGGGGAGCTGTTTTTT.

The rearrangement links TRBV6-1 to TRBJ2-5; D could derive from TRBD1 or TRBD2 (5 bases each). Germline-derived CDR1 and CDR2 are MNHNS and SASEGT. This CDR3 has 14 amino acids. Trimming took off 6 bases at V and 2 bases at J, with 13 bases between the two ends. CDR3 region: CASRPGTEQETQYF. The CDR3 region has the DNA TGTGCCAGCAGGCCCGGGACGGAGCAAGAGACCCAGTACTTC.

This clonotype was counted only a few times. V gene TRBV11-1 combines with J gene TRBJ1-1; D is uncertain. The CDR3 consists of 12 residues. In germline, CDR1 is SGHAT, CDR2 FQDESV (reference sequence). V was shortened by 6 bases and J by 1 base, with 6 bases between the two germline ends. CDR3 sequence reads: CASRHQNTEAFF. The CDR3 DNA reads TGTGCCAGCAGGCATCAGAACACTGAAGCTTTCTTT.

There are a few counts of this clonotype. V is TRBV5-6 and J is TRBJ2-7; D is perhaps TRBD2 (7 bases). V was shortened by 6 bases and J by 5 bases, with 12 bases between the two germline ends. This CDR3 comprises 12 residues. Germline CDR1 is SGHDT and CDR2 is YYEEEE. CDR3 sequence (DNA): TGTGCCAGCACCCTCGGGGGGCACGAGCAGTACGTC. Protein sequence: CASTLGGHEQYV.

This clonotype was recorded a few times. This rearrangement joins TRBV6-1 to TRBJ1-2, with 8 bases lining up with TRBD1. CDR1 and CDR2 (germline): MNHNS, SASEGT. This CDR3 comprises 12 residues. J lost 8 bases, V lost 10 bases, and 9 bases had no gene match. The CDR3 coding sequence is TGTGCCACGGACGGACAGGGTCGGGGCTACACCTTC. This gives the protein CATDGQGRGYTF.

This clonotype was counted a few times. CDR3 in amino acids: CASSYLLDSYEQYF. In nucleotides, the CDR3 is TGTGCCAGCAGTTACTTACTGGATTCCTACGAGCAGTACTTC. The chain uses TRBV6-2 or TRBV6-3 and TRBJ2-7; D is uncertain. The CDR3 runs to 14 residues. Deletions cut 1 base from V and 1 base from J, with 8 bases between. Germline assignment: CDR1 MNHEY and CDR2 SVGEGT.

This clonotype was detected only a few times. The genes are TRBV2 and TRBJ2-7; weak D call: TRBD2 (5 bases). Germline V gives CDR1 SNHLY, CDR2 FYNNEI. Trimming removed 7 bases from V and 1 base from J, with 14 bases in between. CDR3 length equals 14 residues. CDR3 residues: CASNGEGLSYEQYF. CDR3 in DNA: TGTGCCAGCAACGGGGAAGGCCTATCCTACGAGCAGTACTTC.

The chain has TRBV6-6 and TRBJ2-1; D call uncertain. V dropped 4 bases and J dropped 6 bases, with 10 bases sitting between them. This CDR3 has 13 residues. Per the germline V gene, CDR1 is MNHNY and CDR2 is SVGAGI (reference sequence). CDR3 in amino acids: CASSFDKGNEQFF. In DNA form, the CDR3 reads TGTGCCAGCAGTTTCGACAAGGGCAATGAGCAGTTCTTC.

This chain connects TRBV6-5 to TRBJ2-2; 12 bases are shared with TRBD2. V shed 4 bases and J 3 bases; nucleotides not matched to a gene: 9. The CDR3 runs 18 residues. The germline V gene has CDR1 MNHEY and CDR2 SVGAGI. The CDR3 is CASSSPPRTSGDTGELFF. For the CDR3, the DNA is TGTGCCAGCAGTTCCCCCCCCCGGACTAGCGGGGACACCGGGGAGCTGTTTTTT.

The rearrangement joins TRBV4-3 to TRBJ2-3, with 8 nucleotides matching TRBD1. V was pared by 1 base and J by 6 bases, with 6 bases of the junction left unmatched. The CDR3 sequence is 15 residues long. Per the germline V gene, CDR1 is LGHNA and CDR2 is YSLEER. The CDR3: CASSQGGQEWDTQYF. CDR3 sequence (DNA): TGCGCCAGCAGCCAAGGGGGACAGGAGTGGGATACGCAGTATTTT.

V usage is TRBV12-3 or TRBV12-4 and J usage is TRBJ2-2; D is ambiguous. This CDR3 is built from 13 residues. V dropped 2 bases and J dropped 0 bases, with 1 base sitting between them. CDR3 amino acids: CASSLPNTGELFF. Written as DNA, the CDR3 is TGTGCCAGCAGTTTACCGAACACCGGGGAGCTGTTTTTT.